Given below is one TCR beta chain in context. The data derive from a study of cytomegalovirus exposure and HLA in healthy donors. Amplification used 60 Vbeta primers and 13 Jbeta primers. Profiling relied on immunoSEQ multiplex PCR, and the TCRdb table lists in-frame clones only, not all of them. The top ten hold less than 3.5% of the sample, which has more than 110,000 clones, over 70% seen once. The sequence was collected from a male donor in good health and CMV-seronegative. The sequenced material came from PBMCs.

The CDR3 sequence: CASSSRGMHEQYF. CDR3 DNA sequence: TGCGCCAGCAGTTCGAGGGGGATGCACGAGCAGTACTTC. The V gene is TRBV5-1, the J gene TRBJ2-7; TRBD1 is a possible D gene (6 bases). The CDR3 runs 13 residues. Germline V gene sequence: CDR1 SGHRS, CDR2 YFSETQ. The germline V and J ends were trimmed by 5 bases and 5 bases, with 14 bases remaining between them.